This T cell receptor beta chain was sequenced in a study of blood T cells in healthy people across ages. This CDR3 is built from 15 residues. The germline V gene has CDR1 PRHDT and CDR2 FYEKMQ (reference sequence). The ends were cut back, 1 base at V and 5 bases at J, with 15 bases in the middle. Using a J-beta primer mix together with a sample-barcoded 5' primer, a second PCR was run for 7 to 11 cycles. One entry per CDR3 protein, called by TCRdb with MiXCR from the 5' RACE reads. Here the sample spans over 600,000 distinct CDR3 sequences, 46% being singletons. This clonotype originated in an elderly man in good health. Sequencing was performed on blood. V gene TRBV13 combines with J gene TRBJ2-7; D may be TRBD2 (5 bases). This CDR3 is CASSLAAQRNDEQYF. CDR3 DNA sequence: TGTGCCAGCAGCTTAGCGGCCCAGCGGAATGACGAGCAGTACTTC.